This T cell receptor beta chain was documented in a study of shared clonotypes between healthy human individuals. A few counts support this clone. As yet, its antigen is unknown. Study-wide findings and caveats: The sharing of 4% to 5.5% of naive CD4 clonotypes was seen across several donors.

V trimming: 5 bases; J trimming: 3 bases; junction bases outside the gene matches: 4. The CDR3 has 14 amino acids. Germline CDR1 is SGHVS and CDR2 is FNYEAQ. Clones were sequenced by immunoSEQ multiplex PCR, and TCRdb holds only the in-frame ones, with some missing. The sample includes approximately 330,000 clones, about 70% of them seen just once. This receptor was identified in a man younger than 45 in good health. V is TRBV7-6 and J is TRBJ2-7; 10 bases line up with TRBD1. Sequenced material: memory CD4+ T cells sorted from blood. Subset here: CD45RA-negative fraction. The CDR3 bases are TGTGCCAGCAGCGGCCGGGACAGGGGCTACGAGCAGTACTTC. Protein sequence: CASSGRDRGYEQYF.